This T cell receptor beta chain stems from a study of T cells in Graves' hyperthyroidism and ophthalmopathy. In the study overall: Peripheral blood was drawn at first diagnosis, prior to all treatment.

Germline V CDR1 and CDR2: ENHRY, SYGVKD. The CDR3 runs 13 residues. The trim removed 6 bases at V and 7 bases at J, leaving 8 bases unmatched. Details on this clonotype: Its specificity is not known.

The CDR3 regions of TCR beta were amplified from RNA transcripts. RT-PCR in the first round (using the HTBI primer set) targeted the TCR CDR3. In TCRdb, the multiplex PCR reads were re-called with MiXCR into one record per CDR3 protein. Of some 420,000 distinct CDR3 sequences in the sample, roughly 13% were seen once. Study conclusions and caveats: Within blood appeared most thyroid clonotypes that had expanded above 0.001. A median 6.5 months before onset, the model predicted ophthalmopathy.

PBMCs were collected from a roughly 10 ml volume of fresh peripheral blood. The rearrangement uses TRBV10-3 and TRBJ1-1, with TRBD1 identical over 7 bases. The sample taken for sequencing was blood. This clonotype was obtained from a woman aged 18-35 years with Graves' hyperthyroidism. The CDR3 bases are TGTGCCATCAGGAACGAGGGGGCGAGTGAAGCTTTCTTT. Amino acid sequence: CAIRNEGASEAFF.